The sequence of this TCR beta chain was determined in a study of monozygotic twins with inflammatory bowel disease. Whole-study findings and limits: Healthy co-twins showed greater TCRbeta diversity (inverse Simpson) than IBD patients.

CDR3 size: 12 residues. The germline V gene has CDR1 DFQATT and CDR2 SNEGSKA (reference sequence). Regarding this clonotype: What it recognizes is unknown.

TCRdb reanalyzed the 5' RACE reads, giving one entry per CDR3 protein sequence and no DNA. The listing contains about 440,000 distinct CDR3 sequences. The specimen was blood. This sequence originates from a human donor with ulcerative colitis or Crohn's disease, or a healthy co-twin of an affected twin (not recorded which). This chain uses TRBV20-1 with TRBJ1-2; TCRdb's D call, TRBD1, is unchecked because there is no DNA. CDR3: CSANAGTDGYTF.